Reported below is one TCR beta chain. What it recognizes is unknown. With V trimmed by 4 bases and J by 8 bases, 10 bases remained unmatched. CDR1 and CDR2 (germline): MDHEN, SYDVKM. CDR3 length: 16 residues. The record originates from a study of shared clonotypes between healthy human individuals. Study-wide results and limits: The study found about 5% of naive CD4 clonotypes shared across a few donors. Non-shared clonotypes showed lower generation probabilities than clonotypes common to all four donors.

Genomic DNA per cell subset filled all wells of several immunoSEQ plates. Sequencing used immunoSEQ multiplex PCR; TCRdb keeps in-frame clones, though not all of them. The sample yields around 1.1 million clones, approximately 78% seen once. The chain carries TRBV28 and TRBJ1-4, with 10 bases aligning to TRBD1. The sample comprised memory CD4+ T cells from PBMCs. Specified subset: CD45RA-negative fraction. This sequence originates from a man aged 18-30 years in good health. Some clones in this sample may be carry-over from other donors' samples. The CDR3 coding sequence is TGTGCCAGCAGTTCACCTGGGGACAGGGGTGGCGAAAAACTGTTTTTT. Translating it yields CASSSPGDRGGEKLFF.